One and the same sample provided the 25 T cell receptor beta chains below, sequenced in a study of human T cells and chemical hapten exposure. Documented time point: pre-sensitization, week 0. Treatment indicated: therapeutic diphenylcyclopropenone sensitization with weekly scalp DPC. From the RACE reads, TCRdb called clonotypes with MiXCR, one entry per CDR3 protein. The profile shows roughly 100,000 distinct CDR3 sequences, around 10% of them singletons. The sequences come from whole blood, collected in connection with sensitization to the hapten diphenylcyclopropenone (DPC). The receptors here all came from a woman aged 50 to 60 with alopecia areata. Some clones in this sample may be carry-over from other donors' samples.

The V gene is TRBV10-3, the J gene TRBJ1-4, with a weak D call TRBD1 (5 bases). V was shortened by 2 bases and J by 6 bases, with 10 bases between the two germline ends. Germline CDR1 ENHRY, CDR2 SYGVKD. The CDR3 has 14 residues. This chain's CDR3 is CAISEESGDEKLFF. CDR3 nucleotide sequence: TGTGCCATCAGTGAGGAGTCGGGGGATGAAAAACTGTTTTTT.

There are many counts of this clonotype. The chain has TRBV5-4 and TRBJ2-1, with a tentative D call TRBD1 (5 bases). CDR1 and CDR2 (germline): SGHNT, YYREEE (reference sequence). There are 19 residues in the CDR3. Deletions cut 1 base from V and 8 bases from J, with 28 bases between. Here the CDR3 DNA reads TGTGCCAGCAGCTTGAAAATACCGACGCACACTGATCCCAGGGATGAGCAGTTCTTC. Translated: CASSLKIPTHTDPRDEQFF.

This rearrangement joins TRBV28 to TRBJ2-3, with D perhaps assigned TRBD1 or TRBD2 (6 bases each). The CDR3 contains 14 residues. Deletions cut 5 bases from V and 6 bases from J, with 15 bases between. Germline CDR1 reads MDHEN; CDR2 reads SYDVKM. CDR3 protein: CASSHQTGADTQYF. The CDR3 bases are TGTGCCAGCAGTCACCAAACGGGGGCGGATACGCAGTATTTT.

The rearrangement links TRBV20-1 to TRBJ2-5; D is perhaps TRBD1 or TRBD2 (5 bases each). V lost 5 bases to trimming and J lost 9 bases, with 19 bases between them. CDR3 size: 13 residues. Germline assignment: CDR1 DFQATT and CDR2 SNEGSKA (reference sequence). The DNA of the CDR3 is TGCAGTGCTCCGTTGGGGGACGTTGGGGCCCAGTACTTC. Encoded protein: CSAPLGDVGAQYF.

This clonotype was counted only a few times. The chain employs TRBV16 and TRBJ1-2; 10 bases are shared with TRBD1. Per germline, CDR1 KGHSY and CDR2 FQNENV. This CDR3 is built from 14 residues. The V and J ends lost 7 bases and 5 bases, in that order; junction bases with no gene match: 7. The CDR3 DNA reads TGTGCCAGCACCAGACAGGGGGCGGAATATGGCTACACCTTC. Residues: CASTRQGAEYGYTF.

This clonotype was found many times. As DNA, the CDR3 is TGTGCCATCAGTGAGTCGACAAGCGGGGGCACAGATACGCAGTATTTT. Translating gives CAISESTSGGTDTQYF. The J gene is TRBJ2-3, the V gene TRBV10-3, with TRBD2 matching 7 bases. Trimming removed 0 bases from V and 1 base from J; junction bases left unmatched: 4. The V gene's germline CDR1 is ENHRY and CDR2 SYGVKD. The CDR3 is 16 residues long.

This clonotype was counted between two and nine times. J is TRBJ2-1 and V is TRBV20-1; the D gene is possibly TRBD1 (5 bases). V was shortened by 3 bases and J by 2 bases, with 17 bases between the two germline ends. The CDR3 length is 16 residues. Germline CDR1 and CDR2: DFQATT and SNEGSKA (reference sequence). The CDR3 coding sequence is TGCAGTGCTAGGCACCCGGCGGCCAGGGCCTACAATGAGCAGTTCTTC. Its translation is CSARHPAARAYNEQFF.

The sample holds many counts of this clonotype. One end of the junction fails to match germline, which may point to a read error. The chain employs TRBV6-6 and TRBJ2-5; TRBD1 matches at 9 bases. The CDR3 has 11 residues. Germline V gene data show CDR1 as MNHNY and CDR2 as SVGAGI (reference sequence). In DNA, the CDR3 is TGTGCCAGCAGCTACCGGGACAGGGTCCACTTC. Its translation is CASSYRDRVHF.

The rearrangement links TRBV7-6 to TRBJ2-5; no clear D. The CDR3 runs to 14 residues. Trimming shortened V by 5 bases and J by 2 bases, and 12 bases separated the two germline ends. Germline V gives CDR1 SGHVS, CDR2 FNYEAQ. CDR3 loop: CASSKTASQETQYF. CDR3 bases: TGTGCCAGCAGCAAGACGGCTAGTCAAGAGACCCAGTACTTC.

This chain connects TRBV15 to TRBJ2-3, with D uncertain. Germline CDR1 is LNHNV and CDR2 is YYDKDF (reference sequence). There are 15 residues in the CDR3. V gave up 0 bases and J gave up 0 bases, with 7 bases separating them. The CDR3 region is CATSRDGGSTDTQYF. CDR3 DNA sequence: TGTGCCACCAGCAGAGATGGCGGTAGCACAGATACGCAGTATTTT.

This clonotype was recorded a few times. The V and J genes are TRBV28 and TRBJ1-2; no clear D gene. The CDR3 is 12 residues long. Germline CDR1 MDHEN, CDR2 SYDVKM. The V end was cut by 5 bases, the J end by 8 bases, with 12 bases between. This CDR3 is CASSPLTRGYTF. The CDR3 DNA is TGTGCCAGCAGTCCCCTCACGAGGGGCTACACCTTC.

This clonotype was counted a few times. The chain has TRBV11-3 and TRBJ2-7; weak D call: TRBD2 (5 bases). V lost 3 bases and J 7 bases, leaving 13 bases between the germline ends. The CDR3 totals 13 residues. From germline, CDR1 is SGHNT and CDR2 YENEEA. The CDR3 DNA is TGTGCCAGCAGCTTGGGGAGAACGGGTGAGCAGTACTTC. Translating gives CASSLGRTGEQYF.

This clonotype was observed a handful of times. Here the CDR3 reads CASSPISQGQSKNTEAFF. DNA for the CDR3: TGTGCCAGCTCACCTATTTCCCAGGGACAGTCAAAGAACACTGAAGCTTTCTTT. This sequence joins TRBV18 and TRBJ1-1, with TRBD1 matching 7 bases. The V gene's germline CDR1 is KGHSH and CDR2 LQKENI. CDR3 length: 18 residues. After removal of 3 bases from V and 1 base from J, the junction contained 14 bases not matched to a gene.

This clonotype appeared a few times. J is TRBJ1-2 and V is TRBV10-2; a weak D match, TRBD1 (6 bases). CDR3 size: 16 residues. Germline assignment: CDR1 WSHSY and CDR2 SAAADI. V was shortened by 8 bases and J by 4 bases, with 23 bases between the two germline ends. CDR3 amino acids: CASLGSRADRSYGYTF. DNA for the CDR3: TGCGCCAGCCTCGGGTCACGAGCCGACAGGAGCTATGGCTACACCTTC.

The V and J genes are TRBV11-2 and TRBJ2-7, with TRBD1 identical over 7 bases. The CDR3 has 15 amino acids. The germline V gene encodes CDR1 SGHAT and CDR2 FQNNGV. The V segment lost 5 bases and the J segment 6 bases; nucleotides outside the gene matches: 13. The CDR3 DNA sequence: TGTGCCAGCAGCCTACAGACACAGGGGAGTTTCGAGCAGTACTTC. This gives the protein CASSLQTQGSFEQYF.

This clonotype appeared a few times. CDR3 loop: CASSQVTPGTEQFF. Here the CDR3 DNA reads TGTGCCAGCAGCCAAGTCACCCCGGGGACGGAGCAGTTCTTC. J is TRBJ2-1 and V is TRBV3-1, with D tentatively TRBD1 or TRBD2 (5 bases each). The CDR3 is 14 residues long. The germline V and J ends were trimmed by 1 base and 10 bases, with 14 bases remaining between them. Germline values: CDR1 LGHDT, CDR2 YNNKEL (reference sequence).

The chain carries TRBV7-6 and TRBJ2-2; possibly TRBD1 or TRBD2 for D (6 bases each). Between the trimmed V and J ends, which lost 0 bases and 7 bases, there was a span of 18 bases. The CDR3 consists of 17 residues. The germline gives CDR1 SGHVS, CDR2 FNYEAQ. In nucleotides, the CDR3 is TGTGCCAGCAGCTTAGCGCCCCGGGGGCGGCTTGGCGGGGAGCTGTTTTTT. Translation: CASSLAPRGRLGGELFF.

In its sample, this clonotype was seen a few times. The chain joins TRBV5-8 to TRBJ2-6; D is ambiguous. Germline CDR1 is SGHTS and CDR2 is YDEGEE. There are 16 residues in the CDR3. V gave up 2 bases and J gave up 0 bases, with 9 bases separating them. The CDR3, as DNA: TGTGCCAGCAGCTTTGTACAGAGCTCTGGGGCCAACGTCCTGACTTTC. Its protein product is CASSFVQSSGANVLTF.

This clonotype was counted between two and nine times. This chain links TRBV10-3 with TRBJ1-1, with 9 positions matching TRBD1. The CDR3 has 16 amino acids. V lost 5 bases and J lost 0; bases outside the gene matches: 7. Germline CDR1 is ENHRY and CDR2 is SYGVKD. The CDR3 DNA reads as TGTGCCATCAGTCCCGGGACAGGGCCGATGAACACTGAAGCTTTCTTT. Amino acid sequence: CAISPGTGPMNTEAFF.

The V call is TRBV19, the J call TRBJ2-7, with 10 bases identical to TRBD1. Germline assignment: CDR1 LNHDA and CDR2 SQIVND (reference sequence). The length of the CDR3 is 17 residues. J was trimmed by 0 bases and V by 6 bases; bases with no gene match: 11. The DNA for the CDR3 is TGTGCCAGTAGGATGACAGGGGGCGGGTTGAGCTCCTACGAGCAGTACTTC. It yields the protein CASRMTGGGLSSYEQYF.

The chain combines TRBV12-3 or TRBV12-4 with TRBJ1-5; D uncertain. This CDR3 is built from 14 residues. Trimming removed 5 bases at V and 7 bases at J, with 15 bases between. The CDR3 spells CASSPRKGGQPQHF. CDR3 nucleotide sequence: TGTGCCAGCAGTCCGAGAAAGGGAGGCCAGCCCCAGCATTTT.

This chain links TRBV7-2 with TRBJ1-1; tentative D call: TRBD1 (5 bases). This CDR3 comprises 14 residues. Trimming cost V 1 base and J 6 bases, with 12 bases left between them. Germline CDR1 is SGHTA and CDR2 is FQGNSA. The CDR3 region is CASSLVTPRAEAFF. DNA for the CDR3: TGTGCCAGCAGCTTAGTCACCCCCAGGGCTGAAGCTTTCTTT.

The chain has TRBV7-2 and TRBJ2-3; D gene ambiguous. CDR1 and CDR2 from the germline V gene are SGHTA and FQGNSA. This CDR3 is 11 amino acids long. V was shortened by 5 bases and J by 9 bases, with 9 bases between the two germline ends. The CDR3 loop is CASSRQGTQYF. The CDR3 nucleotides read TGTGCCAGCAGCCGACAAGGCACGCAGTATTTT.

In this sample, this clonotype turned up a few times. This chain uses TRBV4-1 with TRBJ2-6; D not resolved. The CDR3 is 15 amino acids. Germline V gene data show CDR1 as MGHRA and CDR2 as YSYEKL. The V end was cut by 0 bases, the J end by 4 bases, with 7 bases between. CDR3 DNA sequence: TGCGCCAGCAGCCAAGAAAAGTGGGGGGCCAACGTCCTGACTTTC. Translated, it gives CASSQEKWGANVLTF.

This rearrangement joins TRBV28 to TRBJ2-5; D unresolved. The CDR3 contains 15 residues. The germline CDR1 and CDR2 sequences are MDHEN and SYDVKM. Trimming removed 1 base at V and 1 base at J, with 10 bases between. The CDR3 loop reads CASSLFAAGQETQYF. The CDR3 DNA is TGTGCCAGCAGTTTATTCGCGGCTGGCCAAGAGACCCAGTACTTC. Full variable domain (missing parts from reference TRBV28 and TRBJ2-5): DVKVTQSSRYLVKRTGEKVFLECVQDMDHENMFWYRQDPGLGLRLIYFSYDVKMKEKGDIPEGYSVSREKKERFSLILESASTNQTSMYLCASSLFAAGQETQYFGPGTRLLVL.